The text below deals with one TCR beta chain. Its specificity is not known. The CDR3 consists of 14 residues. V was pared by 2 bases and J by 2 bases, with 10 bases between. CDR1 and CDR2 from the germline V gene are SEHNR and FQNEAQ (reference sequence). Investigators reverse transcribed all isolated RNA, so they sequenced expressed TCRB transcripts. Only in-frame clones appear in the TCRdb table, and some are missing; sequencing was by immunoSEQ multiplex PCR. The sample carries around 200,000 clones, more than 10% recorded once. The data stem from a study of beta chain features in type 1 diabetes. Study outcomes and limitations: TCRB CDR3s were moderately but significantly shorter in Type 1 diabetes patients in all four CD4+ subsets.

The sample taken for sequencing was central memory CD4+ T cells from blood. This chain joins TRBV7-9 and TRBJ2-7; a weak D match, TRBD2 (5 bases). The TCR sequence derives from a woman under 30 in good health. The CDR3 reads CASSLSRGTYEQYF. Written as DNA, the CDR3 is TGTGCCAGCAGCTTATCCCGAGGGACCTACGAGCAGTACTTC.